One sample yielded the 17 T cell receptor beta chains listed below, sequenced in a study of T cell repertoires in cytomegalovirus infection. Using its own MiXCR run on the reads, TCRdb lists one record per CDR3 protein. The sample lists approximately 180,000 distinct CDR3 sequences, about a sixth seen once, with around 25% in the top ten. Sequenced sample: CD8+ T cells from PBMCs. Receptors were obtained from a human donor in good health (CMV status not recorded). Some clones in this sample may be carry-over from other donors' samples.

The chain has TRBV6-2 or TRBV6-3 and TRBJ2-3, with 8 bases aligning to TRBD2. V shed 5 bases, J shed 5 bases, and the junction held 21 bases outside the gene matches. The CDR3 totals 19 residues. CDR1 is MNHEY, CDR2 SVGEGT, per germline. The CDR3 DNA sequence: TGTGCCAGCAGTCCGCTCCGGGGGACTAGTCTTGGTGGTTTAGATACGCAGTATTTT. Translation gives CASSPLRGTSLGGLDTQYF.

This chain uses TRBV15 with TRBJ2-1; 8 nucleotides match TRBD2. Germline V gene data show CDR1 as LNHNV and CDR2 as YYDKDF (reference sequence). The J segment lost 8 bases and the V segment lost 8 bases, leaving 11 bases of the junction unmatched. This CDR3 has 14 residues. The CDR3: CATLAGGAWDEQFF. The CDR3 coding sequence is TGTGCCACCCTCGCGGGGGGCGCTTGGGATGAGCAGTTCTTC.

In its sample, this clonotype was seen a few times. The chain joins TRBV5-6 to TRBJ1-2; 7 positions match TRBD1. The CDR3 totals 15 residues. J was trimmed by 4 bases and V by 4 bases; bases with no gene match: 10. CDR1 SGHDT and CDR2 YYEEEE come from the germline V gene. The CDR3 sequence is CASSLDRQIRYGYTF. The CDR3 nucleotides are TGTGCCAGCAGCCTGGACAGGCAAATCCGCTATGGCTACACCTTC.

This clonotype has more than one count but fewer than ten. The J gene is TRBJ2-7, the V gene TRBV12-3 or TRBV12-4; TRBD2 agrees at 9 bases. The CDR3 runs 13 residues. With V trimmed by 5 bases and J by 6 bases, 5 bases remained unmatched. The CDR3 sequence: CASSPGLAAEQYF. In DNA form, the CDR3 reads TGTGCCAGCAGTCCGGGACTAGCCGCCGAGCAGTACTTC.

This clonotype appeared a few times. This sequence joins TRBV28 and TRBJ1-2; D gene unclear. Per germline, CDR1 MDHEN and CDR2 SYDVKM. The V end lost 1 base, the J end lost 3 bases, and 12 bases lay between the germline ends. The CDR3 extends over 15 amino acids. The CDR3, as DNA: TGTGCCAGCAGTTTATCCCGAGACGCTCACTATGGCTACACCTTC. This encodes CASSLSRDAHYGYTF.

In its sample, this clonotype was seen a few times. The rearrangement uses TRBV12-3 or TRBV12-4 and TRBJ2-1, with 11 bases lining up with TRBD2. The junction had 11 bases not matched to a gene; V was cut back by 3 bases and J by 7 bases. The CDR3 is 17 residues long. CDR3 sequence reads: CASSFLIAGGPGNEQFF. The DNA for the CDR3 is TGTGCCAGCAGTTTCCTGATAGCGGGGGGGCCGGGTAATGAGCAGTTCTTC.

This clonotype was observed at least ten times. V is TRBV12-3 or TRBV12-4 and J is TRBJ1-1; TRBD1 agrees at 7 bases. Trimming at V came to 1 base and at J to 3 bases, leaving 2 bases not matched to a gene. This CDR3 has 14 residues. CDR3 region: CASSLGRGYTEAFF. The CDR3 coding sequence is TGTGCCAGCAGTTTAGGCAGGGGGTACACTGAAGCTTTCTTT.

The chain employs TRBV20-1 and TRBJ1-2, with D perhaps TRBD1 (6 bases). The CDR3 is 13 amino acids. Germline-derived CDR1 and CDR2 are DFQATT and SNEGSKA (reference sequence). Trimming pared 3 bases from V and 4 bases from J, leaving 12 bases between. CDR3 in amino acids: CSARGTDSYGYTF. The CDR3 DNA follows: TGCAGTGCTAGGGGGACGGACAGCTATGGCTACACCTTC.

The chain is built from TRBV4-2 and TRBJ1-4; TRBD1 might be the D (6 bases). The CDR3 has 15 amino acids. CDR1 is LGHNA, CDR2 YNFKEQ, per germline. Trimming cost V 4 bases and J 5 bases, with 14 bases left between them. The CDR3 loop reads CASSLRAGANEKLFF. The CDR3 DNA reads TGTGCCAGCAGCCTCCGAGCAGGGGCGAATGAAAAACTGTTTTTT.

The J gene is TRBJ2-1, the V gene TRBV6-4; 9 bases fit TRBD1. The germline gives CDR1 MRHNA, CDR2 SNTAGT. There are 18 residues in the CDR3. V was pared by 6 bases and J by 3 bases, with 15 bases of the junction left unmatched. The CDR3 nucleotides are TGTGCCAGCAGCCGAACCGCCCCGGACAGGGGCTACTACAATGAGCAGTTCTTC. Protein sequence: CASSRTAPDRGYYNEQFF.

Only a few counts were recorded for this clonotype. The chain employs TRBV12-3 or TRBV12-4 and TRBJ2-3, with a tentative D call TRBD2 (6 bases). With 0 bases removed from V and 6 bases from J, the gap between germline ends came to 25 bases. The CDR3 extends over 19 amino acids. This CDR3 reads CASSLALNIRVAAGDTQYF. Written as DNA, the CDR3 is TGTGCCAGCAGTTTAGCGCTAAATATTCGGGTAGCGGCGGGTGATACGCAGTATTTT.

The rearrangement uses TRBV7-2 and TRBJ1-1; TRBD1 aligns across 7 bases. Germline lookup yields CDR1 SGHTA and CDR2 FQGNSA. The CDR3 covers 13 residues. Trimming removed 10 bases from V and 2 bases from J; junction bases left unmatched: 7. CDR3 protein: CAISRGGNTEAFF. The CDR3 DNA follows: TGTGCCATTTCCAGGGGGGGAAACACTGAAGCTTTCTTT.

This clonotype was seen a handful of times. The chain couples TRBV4-1 to TRBJ1-4, with 7 nucleotides matching TRBD1. V gave up 1 base and J gave up 7 bases; unmatched junction bases: 9. Germline V gives CDR1 MGHRA, CDR2 YSYEKL. This CDR3 has 16 amino acids. The DNA of the CDR3 is TGCGCCAGCAGCCAAGTGGGACAGAGAAGTGGTGAAAAACTGTTTTTT. The encoded protein is CASSQVGQRSGEKLFF.

This clonotype was recorded at least ten times. This rearrangement joins TRBV28 to TRBJ2-1; D may be TRBD1 (5 bases). The CDR3 consists of 15 residues. The V end was cut by 6 bases, the J end by 6 bases, with 18 bases between. Germline CDR1 and CDR2: MDHEN and SYDVKM. As DNA, the CDR3 is TGTGCCAGCAGCATGCGACAGCATTTCGCCAATGAGCAGTTCTTC. It is translated as CASSMRQHFANEQFF.

This clonotype has more than one count but fewer than ten. The chain recombines TRBV7-9 with TRBJ2-1, with 8 nucleotides matching TRBD1. Trimming removed 5 bases from V and 0 bases from J; junction bases left unmatched: 6. CDR1 and CDR2 (germline): SEHNR, FQNEAQ (reference sequence). This CDR3 region has 16 residues. CDR3 amino acids: CASSPVGTGSYNEQFF. The CDR3 DNA reads as TGTGCCAGCAGCCCAGTTGGGACAGGCTCCTACAATGAGCAGTTCTTC.

The chain carries TRBV9 and TRBJ2-6; D remains unclear. Germline assignment: CDR1 SGDLS and CDR2 YYNGEE. The CDR3 spans 16 residues. V lost 5 bases, J lost 0 bases, and 12 bases lay in between. The CDR3 nucleotides read TGTGCCAGCAGTCACTCCGCAGGCTCTGGGGCCAACGTCCTGACTTTC. It translates to CASSHSAGSGANVLTF.

V is TRBV7-2 and J is TRBJ2-5, with D unresolved. The CDR3 contains 13 residues. Germline CDR1 reads SGHTA; CDR2 reads FQGNSA. The V and J ends lost 7 bases and 4 bases respectively, with 13 bases between them. The chain's CDR3 is CASTLGGAETQYF. For the CDR3, the DNA is TGTGCCAGCACCCTAGGCGGAGCAGAGACCCAGTACTTC.